This T cell receptor (beta chain) was recorded in a study of cytomegalovirus exposure and HLA in healthy donors. This CDR3 region has 14 residues. Germline V gene lookup returns CDR1 SEHNR and CDR2 FQNEAQ (reference sequence). Trimming stripped 0 bases from V and 4 bases from J, with 9 bases between. Data came from immunoSEQ multiplex PCR; TCRdb stores just in-frame clones and leaves some out. The profile covers some 120,000 clones, with about 90% appearing a single time and under 2% taken by the ten largest. This clonotype was obtained from a woman aged 18 to 35 in good health and CMV-seronegative. The specimen was PBMCs. The chain recombines TRBV7-9 with TRBJ1-2; D remains unclear. The CDR3 coding sequence is TGTGCCAGCAGCTTAGCCCAAGGGAGCTATGGCTACACCTTC. Its protein product is CASSLAQGSYGYTF.